Detailed here is one TCR beta chain. These data come from a study of OX40 agonist ivuxolimab in advanced cancers. About the study: Recorded diagnoses for dose-escalation patients were hepatocellular carcinoma, melanoma, renal cell or head and neck cancer.

TCRdb's copy holds only in-frame clones and misses some; the assay was immunoSEQ multiplex PCR. In the table there are 25,000 to 35,000 clones, about four fifths of which are singletons. Germline-derived CDR1 and CDR2 are SEHNR and FQNEAQ (reference sequence). The CDR3 has 18 amino acids. V lost 5 bases and J lost 0; bases outside the gene matches: 14. The sequence derives from an adult with an advanced solid tumor such as melanoma, head and neck, liver or kidney cancer. The chain combines TRBV7-9 with TRBJ2-3, with 7 bases fitting TRBD2. The sample was CD4+ or CD8+ T cells sorted from blood, taken in a trial of the OX40 agonist ivuxolimab. CDR3 sequence (DNA): TGTGCCAGCAGCCCCGAGCGGGGATCCTTTCCTAGCACAGATACGCAGTATTTT. Translated: CASSPERGSFPSTDTQYF. Supplemented by reference TRBV7-9 and TRBJ2-3, the full variable domain reads DTGVSQNPRHKITKRGQNVTFRCDPISEHNRLYWYRQTLGQGPEFLTYFQNEAQLEKSRLLSDRFSAERPKGSFSTLEIQRTEQGDSAMYLCASSPERGSFPSTDTQYFGPGTRLTVL.